The rows below give T cell receptor beta chains drawn from one sample of a study of blood T cell repertoires in COVID-19. Some clones are missing from TCRdb's copy, which holds only in-frame ones; the method was immunoSEQ multiplex PCR. The sample consists of around 100,000 clones, 90% of them appearing once. The sequenced sample consisted of peripheral blood. These receptors all come from a middle-aged man with acute or convalescent COVID-19. The CDR3 runs from the conserved cysteine through the conserved F or W. The order of the fields is J gene, clone size, D gene, V gene, CDR3 protein, CDR3 DNA. D genes are given only for firm matches. For some rows the clone size is stated as once, few or many, or as a class when expanded; others skip it.

j_call: TRBJ2-3
clone_size: .
d_call: TRBD1
v_call: TRBV4-2
cdr3_aa: CASSQVGTGNLGGTDTQYF
cdr3_nt: TGTGCCAGCAGCCAAGTGGGGACAGGGAACTTAGGAGGCACAGATACGCAGTATTTT

j_call: TRBJ2-1
clone_size: .
d_call: TRBD2
v_call: TRBV3-1/TRBV3-2
cdr3_aa: CASSALAGGEGEFF
cdr3_nt: TGTGCCAGCAGCGCACTAGCGGGAGGCGAAGGGGAGTTCTTC

j_call: TRBJ2-3
clone_size: .
d_call: .
v_call: TRBV11-2
cdr3_aa: CASSFGGLTTDTQYF
cdr3_nt: TGTGCCAGCAGCTTCGGCGGTCTCACCACAGATACGCAGTATTTT

j_call: TRBJ1-6
clone_size: .
d_call: .
v_call: TRBV12-3/TRBV12-4
cdr3_aa: CASTRDTFAPLHF
cdr3_nt: TGTGCCAGCACCCGGGACACTTTTGCACCCCTCCACTTT

j_call: TRBJ1-4
clone_size: .
d_call: .
v_call: TRBV19
cdr3_aa: CASSSSRGEKLFF
cdr3_nt: TGTGCCAGTAGTAGTTCGCGAGGCGAAAAACTGTTTTTT

j_call: TRBJ2-7
clone_size: .
d_call: .
v_call: TRBV7-2
cdr3_aa: CASSTAGSRYEQYF
cdr3_nt: TGTGCCAGCAGCACCGCGGGGTCCCGCTACGAGCAGTACTTC

j_call: TRBJ1-3
clone_size: once
d_call: TRBD1
v_call: TRBV7-2
cdr3_aa: CASSLRQGIGNTIYF
cdr3_nt: TGTGCCAGCAGCTTACGACAGGGAATAGGAAACACCATATATTTT

j_call: TRBJ2-3
clone_size: .
d_call: TRBD2
v_call: TRBV5-4
cdr3_aa: CASGVAGGPGAQYF
cdr3_nt: TGTGCCAGCGGCGTAGCGGGAGGGCCTGGGGCGCAGTATTTT

j_call: TRBJ1-2
clone_size: .
d_call: TRBD1
v_call: TRBV2
cdr3_aa: CASSGEGTALYGYTF
cdr3_nt: TGTGCCAGCAGTGGAGAGGGGACAGCCCTCTATGGCTACACCTTC

j_call: TRBJ1-2
clone_size: .
d_call: .
v_call: TRBV6-5
cdr3_aa: CASSPTPGANYGYTF
cdr3_nt: TGTGCCAGCAGCCCCACCCCGGGGGCTAACTATGGCTACACCTTC

j_call: TRBJ2-7
clone_size: .
d_call: .
v_call: TRBV29-1
cdr3_aa: CSVETGPYEQYF
cdr3_nt: TGCAGCGTTGAAACAGGGCCCTACGAGCAGTACTTC

j_call: TRBJ2-2
clone_size: once
d_call: TRBD2
v_call: TRBV7-9
cdr3_aa: CASSSPGLAANTGELFF
cdr3_nt: TGTGCCAGCAGCTCTCCGGGACTAGCGGCGAACACCGGGGAGCTGTTTTTT

j_call: TRBJ1-2
clone_size: .
d_call: .
v_call: TRBV6-5
cdr3_aa: CASFLQGRADGYTF
cdr3_nt: TGTGCCAGCTTTCTACAGGGCAGGGCGGATGGCTACACCTTC

j_call: TRBJ1-4
clone_size: few
d_call: .
v_call: TRBV19
cdr3_aa: CASSTTGRATNEKLFF
cdr3_nt: TGTGCCAGTAGTACAACAGGGAGAGCCACTAATGAAAAACTGTTTTTT

j_call: TRBJ1-6
clone_size: .
d_call: .
v_call: TRBV5-5
cdr3_aa: CASSFSHSDGGPLHF
cdr3_nt: TGTGCCAGCAGCTTTTCCCACTCCGACGGAGGGCCCCTCCACTTT

j_call: TRBJ2-1
clone_size: once
d_call: .
v_call: TRBV29-1
cdr3_aa: CSVDSGSYNEQFF
cdr3_nt: TGCAGCGTTGACAGTGGCTCCTACAATGAGCAGTTCTTC

j_call: TRBJ2-1
clone_size: once
d_call: TRBD2
v_call: TRBV7-2
cdr3_aa: CASRGTSTDEQFF
cdr3_nt: TGTGCCAGCAGGGGGACTAGTACGGATGAGCAGTTCTTC

j_call: TRBJ2-1
clone_size: .
d_call: TRBD2
v_call: TRBV7-8
cdr3_aa: CASSSSSSGSSYNEQFF
cdr3_nt: TGTGCCAGCAGCTCATCAAGTAGCGGGAGTTCCTACAATGAGCAGTTCTTC

j_call: TRBJ1-3
clone_size: .
d_call: .
v_call: TRBV6-6
cdr3_aa: CASSFVGGTGNTIYF
cdr3_nt: TGTGCCAGCAGTTTCGTGGGGGGAACCGGAAACACCATATATTTT

j_call: TRBJ2-7
clone_size: .
d_call: .
v_call: TRBV5-4
cdr3_aa: CASSLDPTAPQQYF
cdr3_nt: TGTGCCAGCAGCTTGGATCCGACAGCCCCCCAGCAGTACTTC

j_call: TRBJ1-5
clone_size: .
d_call: .
v_call: TRBV30
cdr3_aa: CAWSPVGGAYQPQHF
cdr3_nt: TGTGCCTGGAGCCCCGTCGGGGGTGCCTATCAGCCCCAGCATTTT

j_call: TRBJ2-1
clone_size: .
d_call: TRBD2
v_call: TRBV6-1
cdr3_aa: CASSEKAWGLADNEQFF
cdr3_nt: TGTGCCAGCAGTGAAAAGGCATGGGGACTAGCGGACAATGAGCAGTTCTTC

j_call: TRBJ2-2
clone_size: .
d_call: TRBD2
v_call: TRBV10-2
cdr3_aa: CASSEPRLAGVWTGELFF
cdr3_nt: TGCGCCAGCAGTGAGCCGAGGCTAGCGGGAGTGTGGACCGGGGAGCTGTTTTTT

j_call: TRBJ2-3
clone_size: .
d_call: .
v_call: TRBV5-1
cdr3_aa: CASSMGAGFFTDTQYF
cdr3_nt: TGCGCCAGCAGTATGGGCGCGGGATTCTTCACAGATACGCAGTATTTT

j_call: TRBJ2-3
clone_size: .
d_call: TRBD2
v_call: TRBV11-3
cdr3_aa: CASSFAFSGRWGDTQYF
cdr3_nt: TGTGCCAGCAGCTTCGCGTTTAGCGGGAGGTGGGGAGATACGCAGTATTTT

j_call: TRBJ1-4
clone_size: .
d_call: .
v_call: TRBV2
cdr3_aa: CASSLGQGKEKLFF
cdr3_nt: TGTGCCAGCAGTCTGGGGCAGGGGAAGGAAAAACTGTTTTTT

j_call: TRBJ2-3
clone_size: .
d_call: .
v_call: TRBV24-1
cdr3_aa: CATGGSTDTQYF
cdr3_nt: TGTGCCACGGGCGGGAGCACAGATACGCAGTATTTT

j_call: TRBJ2-7
clone_size: .
d_call: TRBD1
v_call: TRBV29-1
cdr3_aa: CSVETGDPYEQYF
cdr3_nt: TGCAGCGTTGAGACAGGGGACCCCTACGAGCAGTACTTC

j_call: TRBJ2-4
clone_size: .
d_call: TRBD1
v_call: TRBV5-1
cdr3_aa: CASSLRPGQGADRNIQYF
cdr3_nt: TGCGCCAGCAGCTTGCGACCGGGACAGGGGGCAGATAGAAACATTCAGTACTTC

j_call: TRBJ2-2
clone_size: .
d_call: .
v_call: TRBV19
cdr3_aa: CASSISGSANTGELFF
cdr3_nt: TGTGCCAGTAGTATAAGCGGCAGCGCGAACACCGGGGAGCTGTTTTTT

j_call: TRBJ1-4
clone_size: .
d_call: .
v_call: TRBV12-3/TRBV12-4
cdr3_aa: CATGQKIEKLFF
cdr3_nt: TGTGCCACAGGACAGAAAATTGAAAAACTGTTTTTT

j_call: TRBJ2-1
clone_size: .
d_call: TRBD2
v_call: TRBV19
cdr3_aa: CASSRLAGENWLF
cdr3_nt: TGTGCCAGTAGTCGACTAGCGGGAGAGAACTGGCTCTTC

j_call: TRBJ1-1
clone_size: .
d_call: .
v_call: TRBV15
cdr3_aa: CATSRDLRGLEVTEAFF
cdr3_nt: TGTGCCACCAGCAGAGATCTCAGGGGCCTAGAGGTAACTGAAGCTTTCTTT

j_call: TRBJ2-3
clone_size: .
d_call: TRBD2
v_call: TRBV4-1
cdr3_aa: CASSYTSGRTDTQYF
cdr3_nt: TGCGCCAGCAGCTACACTAGCGGGAGAACAGATACGCAGTATTTT

j_call: TRBJ1-1
clone_size: .
d_call: TRBD1
v_call: TRBV14
cdr3_aa: CASSRKQGDTEAFF
cdr3_nt: TGTGCCAGCAGCCGGAAACAGGGGGACACTGAAGCTTTCTTT

j_call: TRBJ1-2
clone_size: .
d_call: .
v_call: TRBV9
cdr3_aa: CASSGLGYTF
cdr3_nt: TGTGCCAGCAGCGGTCTTGGCTACACCTTC

j_call: TRBJ2-7
clone_size: .
d_call: .
v_call: TRBV30
cdr3_aa: CAGIDSAGYF
cdr3_nt: TGTGCCGGAATCGACTCGGCCGGGTACTTC

j_call: TRBJ2-2
clone_size: .
d_call: TRBD2
v_call: TRBV5-6
cdr3_aa: CASSLLAGMVDTGELFF
cdr3_nt: TGTGCCAGCAGCTTGCTAGCGGGAATGGTTGACACCGGGGAGCTGTTTTTT

j_call: TRBJ2-5
clone_size: .
d_call: TRBD2
v_call: TRBV4-1
cdr3_aa: CASSQDWLAGGPYETQYF
cdr3_nt: TGCGCCAGCAGCCAAGATTGGCTAGCGGGAGGGCCCTATGAGACCCAGTACTTC

j_call: TRBJ2-5
clone_size: .
d_call: .
v_call: TRBV2
cdr3_aa: CASMGHQGQETQYF
cdr3_nt: TGTGCCAGCATGGGACACCAGGGCCAAGAGACCCAGTACTTC

j_call: TRBJ1-5
clone_size: .
d_call: .
v_call: TRBV3-1/TRBV3-2
cdr3_aa: CASSQQNQPQHF
cdr3_nt: TGTGCCAGCAGCCAACAGAATCAGCCCCAGCATTTT

j_call: TRBJ1-2
clone_size: .
d_call: .
v_call: TRBV7-2
cdr3_aa: CASSLVVGANYGYTF
cdr3_nt: TGTGCCAGCAGCTTAGTGGTCGGGGCTAACTATGGCTACACCTTC

j_call: TRBJ1-5
clone_size: .
d_call: .
v_call: TRBV2
cdr3_aa: CASSVQGRGDQPQHF
cdr3_nt: TGTGCCAGCAGTGTTCAGGGGAGAGGGGATCAGCCCCAGCATTTT

j_call: TRBJ1-2
clone_size: .
d_call: TRBD1
v_call: TRBV4-2
cdr3_aa: CASSQGGQGDNYGYTF
cdr3_nt: TGTGCCAGCAGCCAAGGGGGACAGGGGGATAACTATGGCTACACCTTC

j_call: TRBJ1-3
clone_size: .
d_call: .
v_call: TRBV6-5
cdr3_aa: CASNLGTIGNTIYF
cdr3_nt: TGTGCCAGCAACCTCGGGACTATTGGAAACACCATATATTTT

j_call: TRBJ2-1
clone_size: .
d_call: TRBD2
v_call: TRBV27
cdr3_aa: CASSLGSGRYNEQFF
cdr3_nt: TGTGCCAGCAGTTTAGGCAGCGGGAGATACAATGAGCAGTTCTTC

j_call: TRBJ2-7
clone_size: .
d_call: TRBD1
v_call: TRBV7-2
cdr3_aa: CASSSDRANEQYF
cdr3_nt: TGTGCCAGCAGCTCAGACAGGGCCAACGAGCAGTACTTC

j_call: TRBJ1-1
clone_size: .
d_call: .
v_call: TRBV3-1/TRBV3-2
cdr3_aa: CASSFTANTEAFF
cdr3_nt: TGTGCCAGCAGCTTTACAGCGAACACTGAAGCTTTCTTT

j_call: TRBJ1-4
clone_size: .
d_call: .
v_call: TRBV30
cdr3_aa: CAWSVGGNSEKLFF
cdr3_nt: TGTGCCTGGAGTGTAGGCGGTAACTCTGAAAAACTGTTTTTT

j_call: TRBJ2-1
clone_size: .
d_call: TRBD2
v_call: TRBV5-1
cdr3_aa: CASSRTSGSSYNEQFF
cdr3_nt: TGCGCCAGCAGCCGGACTAGCGGGAGCTCCTACAATGAGCAGTTCTTC

j_call: TRBJ2-1
clone_size: .
d_call: TRBD2
v_call: TRBV27
cdr3_aa: CASRPWTSGSSSYNEQFF
cdr3_nt: TGTGCCAGCAGACCTTGGACTAGCGGCAGTAGCTCCTACAATGAGCAGTTCTTC

j_call: TRBJ1-6
clone_size: .
d_call: TRBD1
v_call: TRBV3-1/TRBV3-2
cdr3_aa: CASSQEPPGRGSYNSPLHF
cdr3_nt: TGTGCCAGCAGCCAAGAGCCCCCCGGCAGGGGGTCTTATAATTCACCCCTCCACTTT

j_call: TRBJ1-2
clone_size: once
d_call: .
v_call: TRBV5-4
cdr3_aa: CASSLRGGGYTF
cdr3_nt: TGTGCCAGCAGCCTCAGGGGCGGTGGCTACACCTTC